This TCR beta chain was captured by sequencing in a study of T cells in Graves' hyperthyroidism and ophthalmopathy. Patients showing uncontrolled infection, other autoimmune disease, pregnancy or lactation were ineligible. RNA transcripts were the template for amplifying TCR beta CDR3 regions. The HTBI primer set drove a first-round RT-PCR of the TCR CDR3. MiXCR, run by TCRdb on the multiplex PCR reads, gives a single entry per CDR3 protein. In the table there are under 350,000 distinct CDR3 sequences, about 25% of which are singletons. In this sample, this clonotype turned up many times. Per the germline V gene, CDR1 is LNHDA and CDR2 is SQIVND (reference sequence). Trimming removed 5 bases at V and 4 bases at J, with 11 bases between. This CDR3 is 13 amino acids long.

The chain has TRBV19 and TRBJ1-2; D is unclear. Sequenced sample: blood. The sequence came from a man in his forties with Graves' hyperthyroidism that later progressed to Graves' ophthalmopathy. CDR3 loop: CASSYTEIYGYTF. In nucleotides, the CDR3 is TGTGCCAGTAGTTACACAGAAATCTATGGCTACACCTTC.